The entry below gives a single T cell receptor beta chain sequence along with its context. Its antigen is unidentified. The length of the CDR3 is 14 residues. In germline, CDR1 is SGHAT, CDR2 FQDESV (reference sequence). The V gene lost 5 bases and the J gene lost 9 bases, with 19 bases spanning the gap. It was with 60 Vbeta and 13 Jbeta primers that the PCR ran. This table comes from immunoSEQ multiplex PCR, and its TCRdb copy is limited to in-frame clones, with some not included. The repertoire includes approximately 170,000 clones, around 80% of them detected once, and roughly 4.8% sits in the top ten. The data are from a study of cytomegalovirus exposure and HLA in healthy donors. Whole-study results and caveats: Sequencing probably produced one cluster of sequence variants that were highly shared. Accounts indicate the classifier identified cytomegalovirus status with strong specificity and sensitivity. Analysis was carried out at a later point, and it linked a missense DCLRE1C variant to TCR beta V- and J-gene trimming. There were several of the most significant clusters that appeared linked to common viral pathogens in a later analysis.

The chain is built from TRBV11-1 and TRBJ2-5; a weak D match, TRBD1 (5 bases). Sequencing input: PBMCs. This TCR was sampled from a woman aged 45-59 years in good health and CMV-seropositive. The CDR3 here is CASSEQALLRPQYF. The CDR3 DNA follows: TGTGCCAGCAGCGAACAGGCCCTCTTACGACCCCAGTACTTC.